This T cell receptor (beta chain) was sequenced for a study of cytomegalovirus exposure and HLA in healthy donors. Study-wide results and limits: Approximately 160 TCR beta chains were listed as cytomegalovirus-associated.

Some clones are missing from TCRdb's copy, which holds only in-frame ones; the method was immunoSEQ multiplex PCR. The repertoire holds 150,000 or so clones, about 91% seen once, with around 1.2% in the top ten. Of note for this clone: The antigen remains unidentified.

J was trimmed by 0 bases and V by 2 bases; bases with no gene match: 3. There are 16 residues in the CDR3. Germline values: CDR1 SGHDN, CDR2 FVKESK. The V gene is TRBV14, the J gene TRBJ2-2; 7 bases line up with TRBD1. Sequencing was performed on PBMCs. The clonotype comes from a woman aged 18-29 years in good health and CMV-seronegative. CDR3 protein: CASSQRQGTNTGELFF. In nucleotides, the CDR3 is TGTGCCAGCAGCCAACGACAGGGCACGAACACCGGGGAGCTGTTTTTT.